These 14 T cell receptor beta chains originate from one sample sequenced in a study of shared clonotypes between healthy human individuals (dated by TCRdb to the early 2020s). Libraries came from the immunoSEQ multiplex PCR assay. Not all clones reach the TCRdb copy of this immuneACCESS table, which keeps in-frame sequences only. Checked studies attribute under half of the gap to unresolved V genes and leave the rest unexplained. The sample includes 550,000 to 800,000 clones, with around 67% observed a single time. Around 1.6% of the sample lies in the top ten. Sequenced input: memory CD4+ T cells sorted from blood. The intended sense of this specimen's cell subset or site label: CD45RA-negative fraction. These receptors originate from a woman in her twenties or thirties in good health.

Remarks on this clone: A much larger clone lies a single base off, so this may be a read error. Other DNA sequences in the sample encode the same CDR3. This chain connects TRBV20-1 to TRBJ1-1; unclear D gene. CDR1 is DFQATT and CDR2 is SNEGSKA in the germline V gene (reference sequence). The CDR3 has 11 amino acids. V was cut by 5 bases and J by 3 bases, with 7 bases left in between. CDR3 coding DNA: TGCAGTGCTGATAGGGACACTGAAGCTTTCTTT. The encoded protein is CSADRDTEAFF.

V usage is TRBV18 and J usage is TRBJ2-7; TRBD2 agrees at 16 bases. Per germline, CDR1 KGHSH and CDR2 LQKENI. The V and J ends lost 3 bases and 7 bases, in that order; junction bases with no gene match: 9. The length of the CDR3 is 17 residues. This chain's CDR3 is CASSPGLAGGPSGEQYF. The CDR3 nucleotides read TGTGCCAGCTCACCGGGACTAGCGGGAGGGCCCTCTGGAGAGCAGTACTTC.

The chain links TRBV7-2 to TRBJ2-1, with a weak D call TRBD2 (6 bases). The CDR3 contains 15 residues. Trimming took 7 bases from V and 0 from J, leaving 13 bases between them. Germline V gene data show CDR1 as SGHTA and CDR2 as FQGNSA. The CDR3 loop is CASTNPGSSYNEQFF. The CDR3 nucleotides are TGTGCCAGCACCAATCCCGGGAGCTCCTACAATGAGCAGTTCTTC. Based on the CDR3 plus reference TRBV7-2 and TRBJ2-1, the full variable domain is GAGVSQSPSNKVTEKGKDVELRCDPISGHTALYWYRQSLGQGLEFLIYFQGNSAPDKSGLPSDRFSAERTGGSVSTLTIQRTQQEDSAVYLCASTNPGSSYNEQFFGPGTRLTVL.

V and J are TRBV27 and TRBJ2-1, with a possible D match to TRBD2 (6 bases). The CDR3 consists of 14 residues. The V end was cut by 5 bases, the J end by 5 bases, with 13 bases between. Germline assignment: CDR1 MNHEY and CDR2 SMNVEV (reference sequence). The CDR3 loop reads CASSRAGSHNEQFF. The DNA of the CDR3 is TGTGCCAGCAGTAGAGCGGGTAGTCACAATGAGCAGTTCTTC.

This clone has ten or more counts. The chain uses TRBV5-1 and TRBJ2-3, with 7 bases that match TRBD2. The ends lost 4 bases at V and 2 bases at J; junction bases unmatched: 10. From germline, CDR1 is SGHRS and CDR2 YFSETQ. The CDR3 runs 16 residues. The CDR3 DNA reads TGCGCCAGCAGCATCGAACTAGCGAGCCCCACAGATACGCAGTATTTT. This gives the protein CASSIELASPTDTQYF.

A word on this clone: Additional DNA sequences in this sample encode the identical CDR3. The chain joins TRBV5-1 to TRBJ2-3; 7 positions agree with TRBD2. Germline loops: CDR1 SGHRS, CDR2 YFSETQ. Trimming removed 0 bases from V and 3 bases from J; junction bases left unmatched: 4. This CDR3 is 15 amino acids long. The CDR3 nucleotides read TGCGCCAGCAGCTTGGCAGGCGGGAGTACAGATACGCAGTATTTT. Translation: CASSLAGGSTDTQYF. The variable domain in full, completed from reference TRBV5-1 and TRBJ2-3, reads KAGVTQTPRYLIKTRGQQVTLSCSPISGHRSVSWYQQTPGQGLQFLFEYFSETQRNKGNFPGRFSGRQFSNSRSEMNVSTLELGDSALYLCASSLAGGSTDTQYFGPGTRLTVL.

As to this clone: Other DNA sequences in the sample encode the same CDR3. The V and J genes are TRBV6-1 and TRBJ2-7; D uncertain. With 5 bases removed from V and 3 bases from J, the gap between germline ends came to 5 bases. Germline V lookup: CDR1 MNHNS, CDR2 SASEGT. The CDR3 covers 11 residues. The CDR3 nucleotides read TGTGCCAGCAGTCCCCACTACGAGCAGTACTTC. This codes for CASSPHYEQYF.

V and J are TRBV30 and TRBJ2-2; 11 nucleotides agree with TRBD2. CDR3 size: 19 residues. J lost 0 bases, V lost 1 base, and 10 bases had no gene match. Per the germline V gene, CDR1 is GTSNPN and CDR2 is SVGIG (reference sequence). CDR3 amino acids: CAWSASPSGRYANTGELFF. The CDR3 region has the DNA TGTGCCTGGAGTGCAAGCCCTAGCGGGAGGTATGCGAACACCGGGGAGCTGTTTTTT.

V and J are TRBV18 and TRBJ2-7, with D possibly being TRBD1 (5 bases). Trimming stripped 4 bases from V and 0 bases from J, with 19 bases between. CDR3 length: 17 residues. Germline V gives CDR1 KGHSH, CDR2 LQKENI. CDR3 nucleotide sequence: TGTGCCAGCTCACTCTTCAGCTTACAGGATAGCTCCTACGAGCAGTACTTC. It encodes CASSLFSLQDSSYEQYF. The whole variable domain, filled in from reference TRBV18 and TRBJ2-7, reads NAGVMQNPRHLVRRRGQEARLRCSPMKGHSHVYWYRQLPEEGLKFMVYLQKENIIDESGMPKERFSAEFPKEGPSILRIQQVVRGDSAAYFCASSLFSLQDSSYEQYFGPGTRLTVT.

The rearrangement uses TRBV10-3 and TRBJ1-1, with D maybe TRBD1 (6 bases). Trimming removed 10 bases from V and 7 bases from J, with 28 bases in between. This CDR3 region has 16 residues. Per germline, CDR1 ENHRY and CDR2 SYGVKD. CDR3: CATLQRTASEGSEAFF. The CDR3 DNA reads as TGTGCCACCCTACAAAGGACAGCCTCGGAGGGTAGTGAAGCTTTCTTT.

CDR3 coding DNA: TGTGCCAGTAGTATCAGGTTATCTAGGGTATCCTACAATGAGCAGTTCTTC. It specifies CASSIRLSRVSYNEQFF. The J gene is TRBJ2-1, the V gene TRBV19; D call uncertain. The germline gives CDR1 LNHDA, CDR2 SQIVND (reference sequence). This CDR3 region has 17 residues. V was cut by 3 bases and J by 1 base, with 16 bases left in between.

The chain links TRBV5-1 to TRBJ1-4; D might be TRBD1 (5 bases). V dropped 1 base and J dropped 6 bases, with 13 bases sitting between them. CDR1 SGHRS and CDR2 YFSETQ come from the germline V gene. The CDR3 spans 15 residues. The CDR3 DNA sequence: TGCGCCAGCAGCTTGTTTTCTAGGGGCGATGAAAAACTGTTTTTT. It codes for CASSLFSRGDEKLFF.

As regards this clone: A far larger clone lies a single base away; this is likely a read error. Other nucleotide sequences from this sample produce the same CDR3. V and J are TRBV11-2 and TRBJ1-1, with TRBD1 matching over 7 bases. V lost 4 bases to trimming and J lost 3 bases; unmatched junction nucleotides: 2. This CDR3 contains 13 residues. Germline CDR1 SGHAT, CDR2 FQNNGV. The CDR3 DNA sequence: TGTGCCAGCAGCTCTCAGGGGGACACTGAAGCTTTCTTT. Its translation is CASSSQGDTEAFF.

The chain is built from TRBV27 and TRBJ2-5, with 9 bases identical to TRBD2. The germline gives CDR1 MNHEY, CDR2 SMNVEV (reference sequence). This CDR3 region has 16 residues. V lost 8 bases, J lost 5 bases, and 15 bases stayed unmatched. Here the CDR3 DNA reads TGTGCCAGCTCTTCCCCGGGACTAGCCGGAGTGGAGACCCAGTACTTC. Its protein is CASSSPGLAGVETQYF.